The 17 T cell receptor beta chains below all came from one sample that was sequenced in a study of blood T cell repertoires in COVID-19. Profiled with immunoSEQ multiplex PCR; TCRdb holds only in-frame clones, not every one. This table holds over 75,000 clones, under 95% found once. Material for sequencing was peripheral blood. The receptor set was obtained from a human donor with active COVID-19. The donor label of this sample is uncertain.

The CDR3 DNA is TGCGCCAGCAGTCAATCGAACAGGACTAGGAGCACAGATACGCAGTATTTT. Its translation is CASSQSNRTRSTDTQYF. J is TRBJ2-3 and V is TRBV23-1, with 7 bases matching TRBD2. TRBV23-1 is an ORF; its function is uncertain. The CDR3 consists of 17 residues. V trimming: 0 bases; J trimming: 0 bases; junction bases outside the gene matches: 6.

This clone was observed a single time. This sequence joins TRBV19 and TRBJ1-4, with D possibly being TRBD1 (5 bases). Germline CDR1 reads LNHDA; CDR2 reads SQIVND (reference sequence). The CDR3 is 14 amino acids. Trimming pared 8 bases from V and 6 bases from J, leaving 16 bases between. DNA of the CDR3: TGTGCCAGTCACAAGAAGTCCAGGGATGAAAAACTGTTTTTT. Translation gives CASHKKSRDEKLFF. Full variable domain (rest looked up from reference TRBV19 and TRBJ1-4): DGGITQSPKYLFRKEGQNVTLSCEQNLNHDAMYWYRQDPGQGLRLIYYSQIVNDFQKGDIAEGYSVSREKKESFPLTVTSAQKNPTAFYLCASHKKSRDEKLFFGSGTQLSVL.

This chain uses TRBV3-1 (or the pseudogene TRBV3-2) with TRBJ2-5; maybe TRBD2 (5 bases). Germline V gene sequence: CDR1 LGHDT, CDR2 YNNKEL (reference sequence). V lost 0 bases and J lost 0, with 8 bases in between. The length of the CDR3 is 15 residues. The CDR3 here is CASSQDEGDQETQYF. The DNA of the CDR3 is TGTGCCAGCAGCCAAGATGAGGGAGACCAAGAGACCCAGTACTTC.

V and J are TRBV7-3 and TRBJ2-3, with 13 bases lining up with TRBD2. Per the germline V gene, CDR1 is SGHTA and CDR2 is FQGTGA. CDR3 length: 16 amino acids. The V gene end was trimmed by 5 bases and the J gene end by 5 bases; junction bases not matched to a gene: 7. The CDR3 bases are TGTGCCAGCAGCGCAAGACTAGCGGGGGGTAAAGATACGCAGTATTTT. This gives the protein CASSARLAGGKDTQYF. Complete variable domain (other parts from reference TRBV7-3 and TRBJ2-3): GAGVSQTPSNKVTEKGKYVELRCDPISGHTALYWYRQSLGQGPEFLIYFQGTGAADDSGLPNDRFFAVRPEGSVSTLKIQRTERGDSAVYLCASSARLAGGKDTQYFGPGTRLTVL.

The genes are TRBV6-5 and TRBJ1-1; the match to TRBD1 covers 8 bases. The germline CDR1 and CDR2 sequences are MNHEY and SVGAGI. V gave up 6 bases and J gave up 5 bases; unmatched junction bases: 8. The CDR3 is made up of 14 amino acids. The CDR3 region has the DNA TGTGCCAGCAGGACAGGGGCAGATTATACTGAAGCTTTCTTT. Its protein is CASRTGADYTEAFF.

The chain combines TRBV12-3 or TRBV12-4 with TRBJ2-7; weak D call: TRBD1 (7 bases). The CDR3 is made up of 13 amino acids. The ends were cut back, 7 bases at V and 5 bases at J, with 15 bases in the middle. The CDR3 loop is CASTRGGTDEQYF. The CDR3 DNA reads TGTGCCAGCACCCGGGGCGGGACAGACGAGCAGTACTTC.

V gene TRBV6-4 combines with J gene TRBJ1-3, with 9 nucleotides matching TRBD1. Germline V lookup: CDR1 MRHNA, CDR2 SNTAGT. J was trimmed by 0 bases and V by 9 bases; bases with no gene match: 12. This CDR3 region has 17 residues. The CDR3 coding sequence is TGTGCCAGGGACAGGGGCCCAACATCGAGCTCTGGAAACACCATATATTTT. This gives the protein CARDRGPTSSSGNTIYF.

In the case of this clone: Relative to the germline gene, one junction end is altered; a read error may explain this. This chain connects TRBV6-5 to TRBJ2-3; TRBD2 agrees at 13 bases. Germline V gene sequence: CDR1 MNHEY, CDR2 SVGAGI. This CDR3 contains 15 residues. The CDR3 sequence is CASTRLAGGTDTQYF. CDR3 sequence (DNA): TGTGCCAGCACCCGACTAGCGGGGGGAACAGACACGCAGTATTTT.

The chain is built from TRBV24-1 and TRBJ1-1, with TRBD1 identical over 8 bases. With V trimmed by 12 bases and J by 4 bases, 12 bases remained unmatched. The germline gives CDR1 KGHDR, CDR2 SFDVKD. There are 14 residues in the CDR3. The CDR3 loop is CAPYQDRVGTEAFF. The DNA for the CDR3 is TGTGCCCCTTATCAGGACAGGGTGGGCACTGAAGCTTTCTTT.

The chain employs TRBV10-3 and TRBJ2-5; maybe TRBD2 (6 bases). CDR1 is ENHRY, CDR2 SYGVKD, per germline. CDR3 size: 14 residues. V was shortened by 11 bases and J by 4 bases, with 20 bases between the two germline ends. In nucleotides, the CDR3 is TGTGCCGTCACCCCCGTGGCCGGGAGAGAGACCCAGTACTTC. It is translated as CAVTPVAGRETQYF.

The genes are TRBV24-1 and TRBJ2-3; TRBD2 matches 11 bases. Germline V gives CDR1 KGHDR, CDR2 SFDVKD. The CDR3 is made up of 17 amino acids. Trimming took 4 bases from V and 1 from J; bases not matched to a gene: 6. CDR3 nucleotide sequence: TGTGCCACCAGTGACACGACTAGCGGGGAAGGCACAGATACGCAGTATTTT. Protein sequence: CATSDTTSGEGTDTQYF.

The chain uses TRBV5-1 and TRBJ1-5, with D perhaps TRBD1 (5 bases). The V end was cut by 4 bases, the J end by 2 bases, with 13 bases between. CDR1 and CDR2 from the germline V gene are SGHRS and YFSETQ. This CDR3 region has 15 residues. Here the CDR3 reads CASSGGEGGNQPQHF. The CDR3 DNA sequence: TGCGCCAGCAGCGGAGGGGAAGGAGGCAATCAGCCCCAGCATTTT.

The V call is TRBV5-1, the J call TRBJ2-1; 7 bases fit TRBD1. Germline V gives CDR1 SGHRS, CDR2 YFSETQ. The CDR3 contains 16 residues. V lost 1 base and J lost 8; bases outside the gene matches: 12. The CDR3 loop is CASSLYTGVGAYEQFF. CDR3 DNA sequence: TGCGCCAGCAGCTTGTACACAGGGGTAGGTGCGTATGAGCAGTTCTTC.

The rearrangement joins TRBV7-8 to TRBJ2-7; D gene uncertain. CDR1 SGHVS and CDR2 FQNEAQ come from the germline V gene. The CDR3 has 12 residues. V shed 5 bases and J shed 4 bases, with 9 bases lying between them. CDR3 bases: TGTGCCAGCAGCCCCGTGGAGTACGAGCAGTACTTC. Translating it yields CASSPVEYEQYF.

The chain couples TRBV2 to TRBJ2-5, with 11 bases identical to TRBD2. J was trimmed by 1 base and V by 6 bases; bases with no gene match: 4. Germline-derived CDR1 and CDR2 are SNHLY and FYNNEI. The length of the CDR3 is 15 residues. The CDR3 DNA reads TGTGCCAGCAGCCTGACTAGCGGGACCCAAGAGACCCAGTACTTC. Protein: CASSLTSGTQETQYF.

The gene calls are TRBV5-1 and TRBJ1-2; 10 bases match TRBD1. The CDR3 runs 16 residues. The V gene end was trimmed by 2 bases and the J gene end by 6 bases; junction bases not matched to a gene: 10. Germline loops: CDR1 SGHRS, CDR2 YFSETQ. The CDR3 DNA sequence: TGCGCCAGCAGCTTTCGGACAGGGGGGACATTCGATGGCTACACCTTC. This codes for CASSFRTGGTFDGYTF.

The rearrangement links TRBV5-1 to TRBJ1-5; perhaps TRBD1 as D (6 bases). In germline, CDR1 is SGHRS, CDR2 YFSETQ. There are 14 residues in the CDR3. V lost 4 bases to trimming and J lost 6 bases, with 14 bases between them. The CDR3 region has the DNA TGCGCCAGCAGCCAACAGGGAAATGGTCAGCCCCAGCATTTT. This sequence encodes CASSQQGNGQPQHF.